What follows are 26 T cell receptor beta chains derived from one specimen sequenced in a study of T cell clones after liver transplantation. Data came from immunoSEQ multiplex PCR; TCRdb stores just in-frame clones and leaves some out. The table lists about 68,000 clones, 80% to 95% of them singletons, with over 0.9% in the top ten. Sequences were derived from CD4+ T cells from blood, sampled less than 26 months after liver transplant. The receptors were sampled from a human patient who received a liver transplant. Certain T cells may be donor cells from the graft.

The V call is TRBV7-2, the J call TRBJ2-7; 7 bases line up with TRBD1. This CDR3 contains 14 residues. CDR1 is SGHTA, CDR2 FQGNSA, per germline. V lost 5 bases, J lost 0 bases, and 4 bases stayed unmatched. CDR3 nucleotide sequence: TGTGCCAGCAGCCTAAGACAGGGCTCCTACGAGCAGTACTTC. It codes for CASSLRQGSYEQYF. Full variable domain (rest looked up from reference TRBV7-2 and TRBJ2-7): GAGVSQSPSNKVTEKGKDVELRCDPISGHTALYWYRQSLGQGLEFLIYFQGNSAPDKSGLPSDRFSAERTGGSVSTLTIQRTQQEDSAVYLCASSLRQGSYEQYFGPGTRLTVT.

The rearrangement uses TRBV6-5 and TRBJ1-4; no clear D. Trimming shortened V by 6 bases and J by 0 bases, and 8 bases separated the two germline ends. The V gene's germline CDR1 is MNHEY and CDR2 SVGAGI. The CDR3 length is 14 residues. CDR3 protein: CASSPGSTNEKLFF. The DNA of the CDR3 is TGTGCCAGCAGCCCCGGATCAACTAATGAAAAACTGTTTTTT.

This clone was recorded only once. This rearrangement joins TRBV5-1 to TRBJ2-5, with TRBD1 matching over 7 bases. The CDR3 spans 20 residues. CDR1 SGHRS and CDR2 YFSETQ come from the germline V gene. V was clipped by 3 bases and J by 1 base; unmatched bases: 21. The CDR3 region has the DNA TGCGCCAGCAGCTCTCCGACAGGGTCGGCGTCTAGGGTTACCCAAGAGACCCAGTACTTC. It specifies CASSSPTGSASRVTQETQYF.

This chain connects TRBV7-2 to TRBJ2-3, with 11 positions matching TRBD2. Trimming cost V 5 bases and J 2 bases; bases outside gene matches: 6. Germline V gives CDR1 SGHTA, CDR2 FQGNSA. The CDR3 has 16 amino acids. The CDR3 is CASSPPTSGTTDTQYF. The CDR3 nucleotides are TGTGCCAGCAGCCCACCGACTAGCGGGACCACAGATACGCAGTATTTT.

The CDR3 nucleotides read TGTGCCAGCAACGAGGGCACAGATACGCAGTATTTT. Its protein is CASNEGTDTQYF. This rearrangement joins TRBV28 to TRBJ2-3, with unresolved D. The V and J ends lost 7 bases and 1 base respectively, with 6 bases between them. Germline V gives CDR1 MDHEN, CDR2 SYDVKM. The CDR3 has 12 amino acids.

The CDR3 bases are TGTGCCAGCAGCTTAGGTCTATCAGAGACCCAGTACTTC. Translated, it gives CASSLGLSETQYF. This chain connects TRBV7-3 to TRBJ2-5; D unresolved. Germline loops: CDR1 SGHTA, CDR2 FQGTGA. The V end was cut by 2 bases, the J end by 4 bases, with 8 bases between. The CDR3 runs to 13 residues.

The chain is built from TRBV7-9 and TRBJ2-7; D gene ambiguous. Between the trimmed V and J ends, which lost 4 bases and 0 bases, there was a span of 16 bases. Germline-derived CDR1 and CDR2 are SEHNR and FQNEAQ (reference sequence). The CDR3 consists of 16 residues. The CDR3 loop is CASSSTARPFSYEQYF. The CDR3 nucleotides are TGTGCCAGCAGCTCAACTGCCCGGCCCTTCTCCTACGAGCAGTACTTC.

A single count supports this clone. The chain links TRBV19 to TRBJ2-5, with 8 bases aligning to TRBD2. CDR1 and CDR2 (germline): LNHDA, SQIVND (reference sequence). The CDR3 totals 13 residues. V lost 4 bases, J lost 4 bases, and 2 bases stayed unmatched. CDR3 protein: CASSKAGGETQYF. The CDR3 coding sequence is TGTGCCAGTAGTAAGGCGGGAGGAGAGACCCAGTACTTC.

The table lists this clone with a count of one. The chain employs TRBV5-6 and TRBJ2-5; no firm D call. CDR1 is SGHDT, CDR2 YYEEEE, per germline. The CDR3 runs 13 residues. V gave up 4 bases and J gave up 4 bases, with 11 bases separating them. CDR3 amino acids: CASSVIPAETQYF. In nucleotides, the CDR3 is TGTGCCAGCAGCGTTATACCCGCAGAGACCCAGTACTTC.

The J gene is TRBJ1-4, the V gene TRBV2, with D tentatively TRBD1 (5 bases). CDR1 and CDR2 from the germline V gene are SNHLY and FYNNEI. The CDR3 spans 14 residues. Trimming cost V 3 bases and J 7 bases, with 12 bases left between them. The CDR3 sequence: CASSDRGGSEKLFF. CDR3 bases: TGTGCCAGCAGTGATAGGGGAGGTTCTGAAAAACTGTTTTTT.

The J gene is TRBJ2-1, the V gene TRBV6-1, with D unresolved. The germline V gene encodes CDR1 MNHNS and CDR2 SASEGT. V lost 8 bases to trimming and J lost 0 bases, with 14 bases between them. CDR3 length: 15 residues. CDR3 sequence reads: CASASYASSYNEQFF. CDR3 in DNA: TGTGCCAGCGCTAGTTACGCGAGCTCCTACAATGAGCAGTTCTTC.

CDR3 sequence (DNA): TGTGCCAGTAGTCAGAGTGTCCAGGGTGTAACTAATGAAAAACTGTTTTTT. Its translation is CASSQSVQGVTNEKLFF. The rearrangement joins TRBV19 to TRBJ1-4, with a weak D call TRBD1 (5 bases). CDR3 length: 17 amino acids. Looked up from germline, CDR1 is LNHDA and CDR2 is SQIVND (reference sequence). V dropped 5 bases and J dropped 1 base, with 17 bases sitting between them.

V gene TRBV19 combines with J gene TRBJ1-2, with D possibly being TRBD1 (5 bases). Germline assignment: CDR1 LNHDA and CDR2 SQIVND (reference sequence). V dropped 1 base and J dropped 4 bases, with 10 bases sitting between them. This CDR3 has 14 residues. This CDR3 reads CASSIAGKVYGYTF. The CDR3 region has the DNA TGTGCCAGTAGTATAGCAGGGAAGGTCTATGGCTACACCTTC.

The J gene is TRBJ2-5, the V gene TRBV19, with 11 bases lining up with TRBD1. The V segment lost 5 bases and the J segment 5 bases; nucleotides outside the gene matches: 7. This CDR3 has 15 amino acids. Germline-derived CDR1 and CDR2 are LNHDA and SQIVND (reference sequence). The CDR3 bases are TGTGCCAGTAGTCTCGGGACAGGGGGTTCGGAGACCCAGTACTTC. Its translation is CASSLGTGGSETQYF.

The chain combines TRBV7-2 with TRBJ2-1; D not certain. The CDR3 is 13 amino acids. Trimming stripped 5 bases from V and 4 bases from J, with 9 bases between. In germline, CDR1 is SGHTA, CDR2 FQGNSA. The CDR3 nucleotides are TGTGCCAGCAGCCGCGACCGATACAATGAGCAGTTCTTC. Its protein product is CASSRDRYNEQFF.

V gene TRBV18 combines with J gene TRBJ2-5, with 9 bases lining up with TRBD1. CDR3 length equals 14 residues. Germline V CDR1 and CDR2: KGHSH, LQKENI. V shed 4 bases, J shed 3 bases, and the junction held 3 bases outside the gene matches. The CDR3 region has the DNA TGTGCCAGCTCACGAAGGACAGGGGAAGAGACCCAGTACTTC. Amino acids: CASSRRTGEETQYF. The whole variable domain, filled in from reference TRBV18 and TRBJ2-5, reads NAGVMQNPRHLVRRRGQEARLRCSPMKGHSHVYWYRQLPEEGLKFMVYLQKENIIDESGMPKERFSAEFPKEGPSILRIQQVVRGDSAAYFCASSRRTGEETQYFGPGTRLLVL.

The J gene is TRBJ2-2, the V gene TRBV29-1, with D possibly matching TRBD2 (8 bases). The length of the CDR3 is 16 residues. From germline, CDR1 is SQVTM and CDR2 ANQGSEA. The DNA of the CDR3 is TGCAGTGTACGCGGGACAGAGAGCGGGAGTACCGGGGAGCTGTTTTTT. Encoded protein: CSVRGTESGSTGELFF.

This sequence joins TRBV9 and TRBJ1-1; D might be TRBD1 (5 bases). From germline, CDR1 is SGDLS and CDR2 YYNGEE. This CDR3 has 14 residues. V lost 3 bases to trimming and J lost 7 bases, with 16 bases between them. CDR3 sequence: CASSALERGVEAFF. CDR3 in DNA: TGTGCCAGCAGCGCCCTTGAACGGGGGGTTGAAGCTTTCTTT.

The rearrangement uses TRBV18 and TRBJ2-2; D remains ambiguous. The V end lost 4 bases, the J end lost 4 bases, and 10 bases lay between the germline ends. The CDR3 runs to 14 residues. Germline CDR1 KGHSH, CDR2 LQKENI. CDR3 in DNA: TGTGCCAGCTCACAAGGGCCACTCACCGGGGAGCTGTTTTTT. Protein sequence: CASSQGPLTGELFF.

The chain recombines TRBV27 with TRBJ2-1, with TRBD1 matching 7 bases. The germline V gene encodes CDR1 MNHEY and CDR2 SMNVEV (reference sequence). J gave up 7 bases and V 6 bases, and 12 bases lay outside the gene matches. The CDR3 is 15 amino acids. CDR3 region: CASRNTGARWNEQFF. The DNA of the CDR3 is TGTGCCAGCAGAAACACAGGGGCCCGCTGGAATGAGCAGTTCTTC.

The chain employs TRBV4-1 and TRBJ2-5; TRBD1 aligns across 8 bases. CDR1 and CDR2 (germline): MGHRA, YSYEKL. The CDR3 length is 16 residues. The junction had 10 bases not matched to a gene; V was cut back by 0 bases and J by 7 bases. The CDR3 here is CASSQDSGDRQRTQYF. As DNA, the CDR3 is TGCGCCAGCAGCCAAGATTCAGGGGACAGGCAAAGGACCCAGTACTTC.

The chain links TRBV19 to TRBJ1-1, with 11 bases matching TRBD1. The CDR3 spans 16 residues. CDR1 and CDR2 from the germline V gene are LNHDA and SQIVND (reference sequence). V gave up 5 bases and J gave up 3 bases; unmatched junction bases: 8. The CDR3 DNA is TGTGCCAGTAGTCCTCGGACAGGGGGCGCGTACACTGAAGCTTTCTTT. It codes for CASSPRTGGAYTEAFF.

The rearrangement uses TRBV28 and TRBJ2-1, with TRBD1 matching over 8 bases. After removal of 3 bases from V and 10 bases from J, the junction contained 2 bases not matched to a gene. This CDR3 spans 12 amino acids. Germline-derived CDR1 and CDR2 are MDHEN and SYDVKM. This CDR3 is CASSLWTGEQFF. The DNA of the CDR3 is TGTGCCAGCAGTTTGTGGACAGGGGAGCAGTTCTTC. Full variable domain (rest looked up from reference TRBV28 and TRBJ2-1): DVKVTQSSRYLVKRTGEKVFLECVQDMDHENMFWYRQDPGLGLRLIYFSYDVKMKEKGDIPEGYSVSREKKERFSLILESASTNQTSMYLCASSLWTGEQFFGPGTRLTVL.

This chain joins TRBV5-4 and TRBJ1-1, with D possibly TRBD1 on 6 matching bases. Germline V lookup: CDR1 SGHNT, CDR2 YYREEE (reference sequence). Trimming cost V 2 bases and J 6 bases, with 8 bases left between them. The CDR3 runs to 12 residues. The CDR3 loop is CASSFRGSEAFF. The CDR3 coding sequence is TGTGCCAGCAGCTTTAGGGGGTCTGAAGCTTTCTTT.

The gene calls are TRBV7-8 and TRBJ1-2; D is unclear. Germline V gene data show CDR1 as SGHVS and CDR2 as FQNEAQ. CDR3 length: 13 amino acids. V was cut by 1 base and J by 2 bases, with 5 bases left in between. CDR3 sequence reads: CASSLGGNYGYTF. DNA for the CDR3: TGTGCCAGCAGCTTAGGCGGCAACTATGGCTACACCTTC.

The chain is built from TRBV7-2 and TRBJ2-7; D may correspond to TRBD1 or TRBD2 (7 bases each). This CDR3 comprises 15 residues. Trimming took 0 bases from V and 4 from J, leaving 13 bases between them. Germline assignment: CDR1 SGHTA and CDR2 FQGNSA. CDR3 in amino acids: CASSLAPRGGYEQYF. CDR3 coding DNA: TGTGCCAGCAGCTTAGCGCCCAGGGGGGGTTACGAGCAGTACTTC.